This record looks at one T cell receptor beta chain sequence and its context. These data come from a study of cytotoxic CD8 clonotypes in ibrutinib-treated CLL. Generated by immunoSEQ multiplex PCR, the TCRdb table keeps only in-frame clones and is missing some. The table shows more than 140,000 clones, with roughly 77% occurring only once. The ends were cut back, 1 base at V and 7 bases at J, with 10 bases in the middle. The CDR3 sequence is 14 residues long. Looked up from germline, CDR1 is SGHAT and CDR2 is FQDESV (reference sequence). The V gene is TRBV11-1, the J gene TRBJ2-2; D is unresolved. The sequence was obtained from a human donor with chronic lymphocytic leukemia. The sample consisted of PBMCs, taken after 12 months of ibrutinib treatment. CDR3 in amino acids: CASSLVGGGGELFF. CDR3 DNA: TGTGCCAGCAGCTTAGTGGGTGGTGGCGGGGAGCTGTTTTTT.